This TCR beta chain emerged from a study of T cells in Graves' hyperthyroidism and ophthalmopathy. Regions amplified from RNA transcripts were the TCR beta CDR3 regions. RT-PCR in the first round (using the HTBI primer set) targeted the TCR CDR3. In TCRdb, the multiplex PCR reads were re-called with MiXCR into one record per CDR3 protein. This sample carries 250,000 to 300,000 distinct CDR3 sequences, roughly 19% of them seen once, and the ten largest clones take under 45%. This CDR3 contains 15 residues. V lost 6 bases, J lost 5 bases, and 8 bases stayed unmatched. Germline V gene sequence: CDR1 MNHEY, CDR2 SVGEGT.

The source of this sequence is a man aged 45 to 65 with Graves' ophthalmopathy. This sequence joins TRBV6-2 or TRBV6-3 and TRBJ2-1; 9 bases match TRBD2. The sample comprised blood. CDR3 in DNA: TGTGCCAGCAGCCGAACTAGCGGGTACGACAATGAGCAGTTCTTC. The encoded protein is CASSRTSGYDNEQFF.